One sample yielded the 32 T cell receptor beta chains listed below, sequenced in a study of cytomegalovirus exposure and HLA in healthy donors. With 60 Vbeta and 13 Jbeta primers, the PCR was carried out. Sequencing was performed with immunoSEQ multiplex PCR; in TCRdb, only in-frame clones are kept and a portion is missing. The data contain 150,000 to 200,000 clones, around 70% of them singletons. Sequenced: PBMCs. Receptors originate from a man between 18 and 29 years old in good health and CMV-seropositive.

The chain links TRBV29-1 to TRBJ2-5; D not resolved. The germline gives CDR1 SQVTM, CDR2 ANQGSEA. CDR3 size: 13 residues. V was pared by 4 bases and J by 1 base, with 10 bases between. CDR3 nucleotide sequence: TGCAGCGTTGGTGCAGGTCCCCAAGAGACCCAGTACTTC. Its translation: CSVGAGPQETQYF.

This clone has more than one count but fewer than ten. The CDR3 is CASSSDREEGYGYTF. Written as DNA, the CDR3 is TGCGCCAGCAGCTCGGACAGGGAAGAAGGCTATGGCTACACCTTC. J is TRBJ1-2 and V is TRBV5-1; TRBD1 matches 8 bases. Germline CDR1 reads SGHRS; CDR2 reads YFSETQ. V lost 3 bases to trimming and J lost 4 bases; unmatched junction nucleotides: 8. This CDR3 has 15 residues.

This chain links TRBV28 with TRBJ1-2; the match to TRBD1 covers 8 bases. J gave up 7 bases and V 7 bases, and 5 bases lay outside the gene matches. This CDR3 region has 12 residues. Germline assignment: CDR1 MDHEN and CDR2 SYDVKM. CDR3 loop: CASTPGQGGYTF. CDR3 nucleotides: TGTGCCAGCACCCCCGGACAGGGTGGCTACACCTTC.

The CDR3 reads CASSPPPGFSGNTIYF. CDR3 sequence (DNA): TGTGCCAGCAGCCCCCCCCCGGGGTTCTCTGGAAACACCATATATTTT. The rearrangement links TRBV28 to TRBJ1-3, with D hard to call. Germline CDR1 MDHEN, CDR2 SYDVKM. Trimming took off 6 bases at V and 0 bases at J, with 15 bases between the two ends. There are 16 residues in the CDR3.

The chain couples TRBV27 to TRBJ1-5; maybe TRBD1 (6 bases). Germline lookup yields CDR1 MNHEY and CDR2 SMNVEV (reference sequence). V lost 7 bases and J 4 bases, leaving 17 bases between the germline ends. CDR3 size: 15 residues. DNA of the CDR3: TGTGCCAGCAACCCCCTCGACAGGATAAATCAGCCCCAGCATTTT. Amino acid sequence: CASNPLDRINQPQHF.

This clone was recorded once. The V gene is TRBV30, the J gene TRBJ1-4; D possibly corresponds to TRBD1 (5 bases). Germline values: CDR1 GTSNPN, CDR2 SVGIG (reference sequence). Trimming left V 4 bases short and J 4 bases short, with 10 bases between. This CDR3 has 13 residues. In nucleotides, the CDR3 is TGTGCCTGGACCGGGACTGATAATGAAAAACTGTTTTTT. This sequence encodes CAWTGTDNEKLFF.

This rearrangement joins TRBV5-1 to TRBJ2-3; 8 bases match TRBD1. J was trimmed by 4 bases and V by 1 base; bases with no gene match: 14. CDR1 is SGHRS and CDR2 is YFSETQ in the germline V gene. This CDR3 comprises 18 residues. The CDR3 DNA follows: TGCGCCAGCAGCTTGTGGCCGGGCGGACAGGGTACTTCAGATACGCAGTATTTT. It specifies CASSLWPGGQGTSDTQYF.

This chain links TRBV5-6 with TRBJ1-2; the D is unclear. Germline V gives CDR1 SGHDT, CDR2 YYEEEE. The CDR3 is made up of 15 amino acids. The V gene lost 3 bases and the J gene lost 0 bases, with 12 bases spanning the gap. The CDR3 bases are TGTGCCAGCAGCTCTCTGAGGGTGCCTAACTATGGCTACACCTTC. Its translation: CASSSLRVPNYGYTF.

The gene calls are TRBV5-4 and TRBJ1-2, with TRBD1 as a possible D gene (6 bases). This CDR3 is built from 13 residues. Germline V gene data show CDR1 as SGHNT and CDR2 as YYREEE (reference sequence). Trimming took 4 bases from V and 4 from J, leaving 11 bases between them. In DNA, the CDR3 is TGTGCCAGCAGCCCGGACAGCGCCTATGGCTACACCTTC. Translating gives CASSPDSAYGYTF.

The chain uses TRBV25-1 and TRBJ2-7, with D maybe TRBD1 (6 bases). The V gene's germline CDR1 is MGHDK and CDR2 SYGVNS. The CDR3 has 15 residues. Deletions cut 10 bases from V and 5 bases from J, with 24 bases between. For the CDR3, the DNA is TGTGCCAACCTTTTACCGATACAGGGACCGGACGAGCAGTACGTC. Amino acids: CANLLPIQGPDEQYV.

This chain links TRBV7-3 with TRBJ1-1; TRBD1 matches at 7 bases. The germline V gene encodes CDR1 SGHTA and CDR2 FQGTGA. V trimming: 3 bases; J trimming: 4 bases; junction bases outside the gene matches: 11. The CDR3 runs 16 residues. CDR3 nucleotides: TGTGCCAGCAGCTTGTTAGGGGGCAGGGGTACCACTGAAGCTTTCTTT. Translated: CASSLLGGRGTTEAFF.

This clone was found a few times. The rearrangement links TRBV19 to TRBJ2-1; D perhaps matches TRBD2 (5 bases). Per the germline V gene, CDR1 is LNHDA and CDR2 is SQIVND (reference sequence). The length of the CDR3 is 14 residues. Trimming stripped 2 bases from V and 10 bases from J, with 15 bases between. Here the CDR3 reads CASSITLVGGEQFF. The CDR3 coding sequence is TGTGCCAGTAGTATAACCTTAGTGGGCGGGGAGCAGTTCTTC.

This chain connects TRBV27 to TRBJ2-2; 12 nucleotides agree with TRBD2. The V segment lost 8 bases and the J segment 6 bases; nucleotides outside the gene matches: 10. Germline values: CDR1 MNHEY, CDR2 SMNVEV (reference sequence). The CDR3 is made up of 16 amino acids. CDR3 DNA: TGTGCCAGCTCCCGGCTAGCGGGGGGGCCTTCCGGGGAGCTGTTTTTT. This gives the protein CASSRLAGGPSGELFF.

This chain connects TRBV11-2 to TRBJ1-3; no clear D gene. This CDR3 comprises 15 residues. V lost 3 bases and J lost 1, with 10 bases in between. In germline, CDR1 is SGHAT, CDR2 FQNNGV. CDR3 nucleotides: TGTGCCAGCAGCTTTGGAGGTTGGTCTGGAAACACCATATATTTT. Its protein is CASSFGGWSGNTIYF.

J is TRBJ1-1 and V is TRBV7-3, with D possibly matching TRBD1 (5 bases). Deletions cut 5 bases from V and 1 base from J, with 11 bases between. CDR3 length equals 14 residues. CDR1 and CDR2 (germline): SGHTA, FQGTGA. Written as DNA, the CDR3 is TGTGCCAGCAGCGCAGGGAATTCGAACACTGAAGCTTTCTTT. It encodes CASSAGNSNTEAFF.

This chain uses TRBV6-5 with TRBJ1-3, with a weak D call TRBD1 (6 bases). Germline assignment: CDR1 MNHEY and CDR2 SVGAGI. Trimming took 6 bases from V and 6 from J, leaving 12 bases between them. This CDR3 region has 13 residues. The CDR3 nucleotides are TGTGCCAGCAGCAGGGGAGGGGAAAACACCATATATTTT. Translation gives CASSRGGENTIYF.

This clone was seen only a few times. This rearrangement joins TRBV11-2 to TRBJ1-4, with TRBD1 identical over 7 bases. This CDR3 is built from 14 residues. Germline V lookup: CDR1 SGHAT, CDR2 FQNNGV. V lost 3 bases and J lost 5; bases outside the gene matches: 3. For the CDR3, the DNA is TGTGCCAGCAGCTTGGGACAGTCAAATGAAAAACTGTTTTTT. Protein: CASSLGQSNEKLFF.

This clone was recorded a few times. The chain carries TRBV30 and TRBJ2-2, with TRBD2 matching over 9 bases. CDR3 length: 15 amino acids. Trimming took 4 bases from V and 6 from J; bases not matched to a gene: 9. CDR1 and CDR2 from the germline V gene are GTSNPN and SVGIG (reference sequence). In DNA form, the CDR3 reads TGTGCCTGGACATTATTAGCGGGAGTTCCCGGGGAGCTGTTTTTT. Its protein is CAWTLLAGVPGELFF.

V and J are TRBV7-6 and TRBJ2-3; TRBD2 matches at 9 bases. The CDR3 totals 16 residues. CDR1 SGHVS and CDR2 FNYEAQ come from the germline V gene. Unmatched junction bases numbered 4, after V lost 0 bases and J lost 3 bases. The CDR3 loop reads CASSLASSGSTDTQYF. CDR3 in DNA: TGTGCCAGCAGCTTAGCTAGTAGCGGGAGTACAGATACGCAGTATTTT.

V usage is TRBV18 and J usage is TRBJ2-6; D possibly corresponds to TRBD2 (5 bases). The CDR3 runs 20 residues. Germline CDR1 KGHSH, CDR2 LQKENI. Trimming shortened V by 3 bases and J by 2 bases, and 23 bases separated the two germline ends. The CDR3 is CASSPREVMLRGTGANVLTF. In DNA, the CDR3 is TGTGCCAGCTCACCTCGTGAGGTAATGTTGAGAGGGACTGGGGCCAACGTCCTGACTTTC.

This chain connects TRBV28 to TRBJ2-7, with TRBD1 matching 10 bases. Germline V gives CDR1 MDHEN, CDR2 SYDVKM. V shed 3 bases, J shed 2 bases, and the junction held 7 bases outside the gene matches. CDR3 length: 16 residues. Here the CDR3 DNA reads TGTGCCAGCAGTTTGTTCCCTGGACAGGGGGCCTACGAGCAGTACGTC. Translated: CASSLFPGQGAYEQYV.

Here the CDR3 DNA reads TGTGCCTGGAGTGTACTGGCTACCGGGGGGCAAGAGACCCAGTACTTC. Encoded protein: CAWSVLATGGQETQYF. V is TRBV30 and J is TRBJ2-5; 7 nucleotides align to TRBD2. The CDR3 contains 16 residues. After removal of 0 bases from V and 2 bases from J, the junction contained 9 bases not matched to a gene. The germline gives CDR1 GTSNPN, CDR2 SVGIG (reference sequence).

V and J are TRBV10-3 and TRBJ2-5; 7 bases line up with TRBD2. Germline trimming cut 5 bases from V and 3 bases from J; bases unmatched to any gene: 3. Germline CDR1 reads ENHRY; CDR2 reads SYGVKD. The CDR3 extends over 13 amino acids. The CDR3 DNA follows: TGTGCCATCAGTTGGACTAGTGAAGAGACCCAGTACTTC. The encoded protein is CAISWTSEETQYF.

CDR3 nucleotides: TGTGCCAGTAGTATGACTAGCGGGTACAATGAGCAGTTCTTC. The encoded protein is CASSMTSGYNEQFF. This sequence joins TRBV19 and TRBJ2-1, with 10 bases lining up with TRBD2. V shed 3 bases, J shed 4 bases, and the junction held 0 bases outside the gene matches. The CDR3 runs to 14 residues. The germline V gene encodes CDR1 LNHDA and CDR2 SQIVND (reference sequence).

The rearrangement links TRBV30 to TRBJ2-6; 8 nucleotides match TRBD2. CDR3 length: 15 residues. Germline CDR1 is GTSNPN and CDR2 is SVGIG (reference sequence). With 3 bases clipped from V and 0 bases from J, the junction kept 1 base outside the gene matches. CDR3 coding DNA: TGTGCCTGGAGGGGACTAGGCTCTGGGGCCAACGTCCTGACTTTC. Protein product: CAWRGLGSGANVLTF.

The chain's CDR3 is CASSWSRDLEAFF. The CDR3 DNA reads as TGTGCCAGCAGTTGGAGCAGGGATCTCGAAGCTTTCTTT. V usage is TRBV6-1 and J usage is TRBJ1-1; D may be TRBD1 (5 bases). In germline, CDR1 is MNHNS, CDR2 SASEGT. V shed 5 bases and J shed 8 bases, with 15 bases lying between them. The CDR3 is made up of 13 amino acids.

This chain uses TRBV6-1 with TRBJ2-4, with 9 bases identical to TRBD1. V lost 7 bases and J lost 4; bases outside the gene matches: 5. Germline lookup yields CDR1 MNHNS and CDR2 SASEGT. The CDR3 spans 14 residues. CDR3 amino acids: CASNPGTGKNIQYF. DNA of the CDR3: TGTGCCAGCAATCCCGGGACAGGGAAAAACATTCAGTACTTC.

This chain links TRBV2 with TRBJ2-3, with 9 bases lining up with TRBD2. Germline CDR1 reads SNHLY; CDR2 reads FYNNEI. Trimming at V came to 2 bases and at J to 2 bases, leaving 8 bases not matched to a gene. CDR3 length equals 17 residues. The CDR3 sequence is CASSELIPSGTTDTQYF. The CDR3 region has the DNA TGTGCCAGCAGTGAATTAATTCCTAGCGGGACCACAGATACGCAGTATTTT.

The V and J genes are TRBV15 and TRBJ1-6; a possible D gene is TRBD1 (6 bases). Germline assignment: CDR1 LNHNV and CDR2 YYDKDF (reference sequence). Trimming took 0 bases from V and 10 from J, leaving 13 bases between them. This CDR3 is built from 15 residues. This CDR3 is CATSRDPGEGSPLHF. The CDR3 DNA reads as TGTGCCACCAGCAGAGACCCAGGGGAGGGCTCACCCCTCCACTTT.

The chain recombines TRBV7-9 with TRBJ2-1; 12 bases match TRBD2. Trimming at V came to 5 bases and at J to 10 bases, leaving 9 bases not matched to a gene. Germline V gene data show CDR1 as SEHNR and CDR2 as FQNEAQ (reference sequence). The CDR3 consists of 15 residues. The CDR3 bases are TGTGCCAGCAGCCCTAGCGGGGGGGCCTTTGGCGAGCAGTTCTTC. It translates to CASSPSGGAFGEQFF.

The DNA of the CDR3 is TGTGCCAGCAGTTACTCGTTTTTCTTGAACACTGAAGCTTTCTTT. Its translation: CASSYSFFLNTEAFF. The chain links TRBV6-5 to TRBJ1-1; D remains ambiguous. This CDR3 contains 15 residues. V was pared by 0 bases and J by 0 bases, with 8 bases between. Looked up from germline, CDR1 is MNHEY and CDR2 is SVGAGI.

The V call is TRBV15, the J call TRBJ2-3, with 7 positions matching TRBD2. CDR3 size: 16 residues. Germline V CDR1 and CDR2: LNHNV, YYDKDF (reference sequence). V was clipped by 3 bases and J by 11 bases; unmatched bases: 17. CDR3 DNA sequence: TGTGCCACCAGCAGGGCCGTTATGGGAAAGGGAGGGTTGCAGTATTTT. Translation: CATSRAVMGKGGLQYF.